Listed here are 15 T cell receptor beta chains from one sample, sequenced in a study of cytomegalovirus exposure and HLA in healthy donors. The PCR had 60 Vbeta and 13 Jbeta primers. Libraries were prepared by immunoSEQ multiplex PCR; TCRdb keeps only in-frame clonotypes and omits some of them. The sample has roughly 100,000 clones; about three fifths are singletons. The sample consisted of PBMCs. These receptors came from a human donor in good health.

This chain joins TRBV5-8 and TRBJ1-2, with D perhaps matching TRBD1 (6 bases). Trimming cost V 4 bases and J 3 bases, with 19 bases left between them. The germline gives CDR1 SGHTS, CDR2 YDEGEE. This CDR3 comprises 16 residues. The CDR3 DNA sequence: TGTGCCAGCAGCCCGTGGGGGGGGGCGTCGGACTATGGCTACACCTTC. Protein sequence: CASSPWGGASDYGYTF. Supplemented by reference TRBV5-8 and TRBJ1-2, the full variable domain reads EAGVTQSPTHLIKTRGQQATLRCSPISGHTSVYWYQQALGLGLQFLLWYDEGEERNRGNFPPRFSGRQFPNYSSELNVNALELEDSALYLCASSPWGGASDYGYTFGSGTRLTVV.

This chain links TRBV27 with TRBJ2-2; perhaps TRBD2 as D (5 bases). With 3 bases removed from V and 4 bases from J, the gap between germline ends came to 12 bases. The germline gives CDR1 MNHEY, CDR2 SMNVEV (reference sequence). This CDR3 comprises 15 residues. The CDR3 DNA reads TGTGCCAGCAGTTTTGGGAGCCGGAGCACCGGGGAGCTGTTTTTT. It encodes CASSFGSRSTGELFF.

V and J are TRBV2 and TRBJ2-7, with TRBD1 matching over 10 bases. The CDR3 runs to 16 residues. Per germline, CDR1 SNHLY and CDR2 FYNNEI. The V segment lost 5 bases and the J segment 3 bases; nucleotides outside the gene matches: 10. CDR3 loop: CASSTYRDRGSYEQYF. The CDR3 DNA is TGTGCCAGCAGTACCTACCGGGACAGGGGAAGCTACGAGCAGTACTTC.

This clone was counted a few times. The chain has TRBV19 and TRBJ2-5, with D tentatively TRBD1 (6 bases). The J call is uncertain, as TRBJ2-7 better fits the DNA end. Germline V gives CDR1 LNHDA, CDR2 SQIVND (reference sequence). CDR3 size: 12 residues. The CDR3 DNA reads as TGTGCCAGTAAAGGGACATCTCTCGAGCAGTACTTC. Protein: CASKGTSLEQYF.

The gene calls are TRBV30 and TRBJ2-1; 13 bases line up with TRBD2. The length of the CDR3 is 15 residues. After removal of 2 bases from V and 6 bases from J, the junction contained 4 bases not matched to a gene. Germline V lookup: CDR1 GTSNPN, CDR2 SVGIG (reference sequence). This chain's CDR3 is CAWSLGLAGANEQFF. CDR3 bases: TGTGCCTGGAGTCTCGGACTAGCGGGAGCCAATGAGCAGTTCTTC.

The genes are TRBV7-3 and TRBJ2-3, with TRBD2 matching 7 bases. The V gene end was trimmed by 8 bases and the J gene end by 2 bases; junction bases not matched to a gene: 7. CDR3 length equals 14 residues. CDR1 and CDR2 from the germline V gene are SGHTA and FQGTGA. CDR3 nucleotides: TGTGCCAGCCACTCGGGACTACTCACAGATACGCAGTATTTT. It encodes CASHSGLLTDTQYF.

V usage is TRBV19 and J usage is TRBJ2-6; no clear D gene. The CDR3 has 12 amino acids. Germline CDR1 is LNHDA and CDR2 is SQIVND (reference sequence). The V end was cut by 5 bases, the J end by 4 bases, with 3 bases between. The DNA for the CDR3 is TGTGCCAGTAGTGGCGGGGCCAACGTCCTGACTTTC. Protein sequence: CASSGGANVLTF.

The rearrangement joins TRBV19 to TRBJ2-7; 9 nucleotides match TRBD1. Germline loops: CDR1 LNHDA, CDR2 SQIVND (reference sequence). The CDR3 is made up of 16 amino acids. Unmatched junction bases numbered 10, after V lost 5 bases and J lost 2 bases. CDR3 amino acids: CASSATGTGRPYEQYF. The CDR3 DNA follows: TGTGCCAGTAGTGCAACCGGGACAGGGCGACCCTACGAGCAGTACTTC.

The V and J genes are TRBV11-2 and TRBJ2-1; TRBD1 agrees at 7 bases. Germline V gene sequence: CDR1 SGHAT, CDR2 FQNNGV. The trim removed 5 bases at V and 2 bases at J, leaving 9 bases unmatched. The length of the CDR3 is 16 residues. The CDR3 DNA is TGTGCCAGCAGCCGCACTACAGGGGTTACCTACAATGAGCAGTTCTTC. It yields the protein CASSRTTGVTYNEQFF. Supplemented by reference TRBV11-2 and TRBJ2-1, the full variable domain reads EAGVAQSPRYKIIEKRQSVAFWCNPISGHATLYWYQQILGQGPKLLIQFQNNGVVDDSQLPKDRFSAERLKGVDSTLKIQPAKLEDSAVYLCASSRTTGVTYNEQFFGPGTRLTVL.

In the case of this clone: Other DNA sequences of this sample code for an identical CDR3. The chain carries TRBV29-1 and TRBJ2-3, with a tentative D call TRBD1 (7 bases). This CDR3 comprises 15 residues. With 7 bases removed from V and 2 bases from J, the gap between germline ends came to 19 bases. CDR1 SQVTM and CDR2 ANQGSEA come from the germline V gene. Here the CDR3 reads CSAYRGTVDTDTQYF. CDR3 in DNA: TGCAGCGCCTATCGGGGGACAGTGGACACAGATACGCAGTATTTT.

The chain links TRBV27 to TRBJ2-7; 10 bases line up with TRBD2. The CDR3 is 14 residues long. In germline, CDR1 is MNHEY, CDR2 SMNVEV (reference sequence). Losses at the gene ends were 1 base for V and 5 bases for J; bases not matched to a gene: 2. The CDR3 sequence is CASSLLGTSDEQYF. The CDR3 DNA follows: TGTGCCAGCAGTTTATTGGGGACTAGCGACGAGCAGTACTTC.

The rearrangement uses TRBV4-2 and TRBJ2-7, with 12 bases matching TRBD2. Unmatched junction bases numbered 7, after V lost 0 bases and J lost 7 bases. The CDR3 has 16 amino acids. The germline V gene has CDR1 LGHNA and CDR2 YNFKEQ. The CDR3 here is CASSQDPRLAGEEQYF. In DNA, the CDR3 is TGTGCCAGCAGCCAAGACCCTAGACTAGCGGGAGAAGAGCAGTACTTC.

In DNA form, the CDR3 reads TGTGCCAGCAGCTCAATTAGGGGGCAGGGAGGCGAGCAGTACTTC. Translating it yields CASSSIRGQGGEQYF. The chain has TRBV11-2 and TRBJ2-7, with D possibly matching TRBD1 (7 bases). Germline CDR1 SGHAT, CDR2 FQNNGV. V gave up 4 bases and J gave up 6 bases, with 19 bases separating them. The length of the CDR3 is 15 residues.

The chain combines TRBV5-6 with TRBJ2-3, with D tentatively TRBD1 (5 bases). CDR1 and CDR2 from the germline V gene are SGHDT and YYEEEE. Trimming left V 1 base short and J 0 bases short, with 9 bases between. The CDR3 covers 15 residues. Here the CDR3 DNA reads TGTGCCAGCAGCTTGATTGGACAAAGCACAGATACGCAGTATTTT. It translates to CASSLIGQSTDTQYF.

V usage is TRBV5-6 and J usage is TRBJ2-7, with 8 nucleotides matching TRBD1. Germline loops: CDR1 SGHDT, CDR2 YYEEEE. With V trimmed by 4 bases and J by 7 bases, 10 bases remained unmatched. CDR3 length: 14 amino acids. In DNA form, the CDR3 reads TGTGCCAGCAGCCTGCCAGGGGGCTCAAGGGAGCAGTACTTC. Translation: CASSLPGGSREQYF.